The source of this T cell receptor (beta chain) is a study of T cells in Graves' hyperthyroidism and ophthalmopathy. Study conclusions and caveats: Ophthalmopathy was distinguished from stable hyperthyroidism by 13 V-J signatures. Ophthalmopathy, as predicted by the model, came a median 6.5 months after the prediction.

Ten or more counts support this clonotype. Its antigen is not known. Researchers took RNA transcripts and amplified the TCR beta CDR3 regions from them. The TCR CDR3 was amplified in a first-round RT-PCR using the HTBI primer set. TCRdb ran MiXCR on the multiplex PCR reads and lists one entry per CDR3 protein. This table has about 300,000 distinct CDR3 sequences, 16% appearing once. Germline CDR1 MNHEY, CDR2 SMNVEV (reference sequence). The CDR3 is 14 residues long. V shed 5 bases, J shed 9 bases, and the junction held 6 bases outside the gene matches. Graves' hyperthyroidism qualified as stable when ophthalmopathy did not progress within 18 months. The diagnoses drew upon clinical symptoms, serum thyroxine and TRAb, thyroid ultrasound and orbital computed tomography.

This sequence joins TRBV27 and TRBJ2-1; 11 bases match TRBD2. Input material: blood. This receptor was taken from a young man with Graves' hyperthyroidism. The CDR3 loop reads CASSLGLAVGEQFF. For the CDR3, the DNA is TGTGCCAGCAGTCTGGGACTAGCGGTAGGTGAGCAGTTCTTC.